This is a list of T cell receptor beta chains from one sample in a study of cytomegalovirus exposure and HLA in healthy donors. The method was immunoSEQ multiplex PCR; TCRdb's version includes in-frame clones alone and lacks a portion of them. The sample has 120,000 or so clones; about 91% are singletons. The sequenced sample was PBMCs. These receptors were taken from a man aged 18 to 30 in good health and CMV-seronegative. CDR3s include the opening cysteine and the closing phenylalanine or tryptophan. The D gene is left open where the match is weak. A clone size is listed for some rows: how often the clone was seen (once, few, many), or a class if it is expanded.

size	V	J	D	DNA	CDR3
NA	TRBV4-3	TRBJ2-1	NA	TGCGCCAGCAGCCAAGGAACGGGGGGACACTACAATGAGCAGTTCTTC	CASSQGTGGHYNEQFF
NA	TRBV19	TRBJ2-7	NA	TGTGCCAGTAGTTTCCGGGATACCTACGAGCAGTACTTC	CASSFRDTYEQYF
NA	TRBV15	TRBJ1-2	TRBD1	TGTGCCACCAGCAGAGATCGGGACAGGGGCTATGGCTACACCTTC	CATSRDRDRGYGYTF
NA	TRBV5-5	TRBJ2-1	TRBD1	TGTGCCAGCAGACCCGGGACAGGGGCTCCCTACAATGAGCAGTTCTTC	CASRPGTGAPYNEQFF
NA	TRBV7-6	TRBJ2-1	TRBD2	TGTGCCAGCAGCTTAGAGCGGGACGACAATGAGCAGTTCTTC	CASSLERDDNEQFF
NA	TRBV6-4	TRBJ2-1	NA	TGTGCCAGCAGTGACTCGACAGAAAACAATGAGCAGTTCTTC	CASSDSTENNEQFF
NA	TRBV19	TRBJ2-1	TRBD2	TGTGCCAGTAGTATTCCGGGACTAGCGGGAGAGGCTGTGTTCTTC	CASSIPGLAGEAVFF
NA	TRBV27	TRBJ1-2	TRBD1	TGTGCCAGCAGTTTATCTGGACAGGGTCCTAATGGCTACACCTTC	CASSLSGQGPNGYTF
NA	TRBV6-1	TRBJ1-5	NA	TGTGCCAGCAGGACAGGTGCTGGCAATCAGCCCCAGCATTTT	CASRTGAGNQPQHF
NA	TRBV7-2	TRBJ2-7	TRBD1	TGTGCCAGCAGCTTGCAGGGGGCCGTCAACGAGCAGTACTTC	CASSLQGAVNEQYF
NA	TRBV11-3	TRBJ2-1	TRBD1	TGTGCCAGCAGCTTGGAAGGACAGGATCAACAGTTCTTC	CASSLEGQDQQFF
NA	TRBV19	TRBJ2-5	NA	TGTGCCAGTAGTATTCAGGGGCCATGGGAGACCCAGTACTTC	CASSIQGPWETQYF
NA	TRBV28	TRBJ2-2	TRBD1	TGTGCCAGCAGTCTTGGACAGGGGACCGGGGAGCTGTTTTTT	CASSLGQGTGELFF
NA	TRBV29-1	TRBJ2-1	NA	TGCAGCGTTGATATCGACAGATACAATGAGCAGTTCTTC	CSVDIDRYNEQFF
few	TRBV28	TRBJ2-7	NA	TGTGCCAGCAGTGTACAGGGTAGAAACGAGCAGTACTTC	CASSVQGRNEQYF
NA	TRBV6-5	TRBJ2-5	TRBD1	TGTGCCAGCAGTCACCTCAGGGGGCGGGAGACCCAGTACTTC	CASSHLRGRETQYF
NA	TRBV27	TRBJ1-1	TRBD1	TGTGCCAGCAGGAAACAGGGGTACACTGAAGCTTTCTTT	CASRKQGYTEAFF
NA	TRBV2	TRBJ2-2	NA	TGTGCCAGCTGTCTATCGAACACCGGGGAGCTGTTTTTT	CASCLSNTGELFF
NA	TRBV27	TRBJ2-7	TRBD2	TGTGCCAGCAGTGTAATAGCGGGGGGCTCCTACGAGCAGTACTTC	CASSVIAGGSYEQYF
NA	TRBV6-1	TRBJ1-1	TRBD1	TGTGCCAGCAGTGAGACAGGGGGTAGGGTAACTGAAGCTTTCTTT	CASSETGGRVTEAFF
NA	TRBV29-1	TRBJ1-1	NA	TGCAGCGTAGGGGTGCCGAACACTGAAGCTTTCTTT	CSVGVPNTEAFF
few	TRBV28	TRBJ2-1	TRBD2	TGTGCCAGCAGTCCAGGGACTAGCTACAATGAGCAGTTCTTC	CASSPGTSYNEQFF
NA	TRBV6-1	TRBJ2-7	TRBD1	TGTGCCAGCAGTGAAGCGACAGGGATCTCCTACGAGCAGTACTTC	CASSEATGISYEQYF
NA	TRBV5-1	TRBJ2-5	NA	TGCGCCAGCAGCTTGGCCTCGGGAACCGGGGAGACCCAGTACTTC	CASSLASGTGETQYF
NA	TRBV7-9	TRBJ2-7	TRBD2	TGTGCCAGCAGCTTAGGGACTAGCGGGAGCGAGCAGTACTTC	CASSLGTSGSEQYF
NA	TRBV28	TRBJ1-2	NA	TGTGCCAGCAGTCTCCCGACAGAAACCCCCTATCGTGGCTACACCTTC	CASSLPTETPYRGYTF
NA	TRBV6-5	TRBJ1-1	NA	TGTGCCAGCGGGGCCAAGACGAACACTGAAGCTTTCTTT	CASGAKTNTEAFF
NA	TRBV6-1	TRBJ2-5	TRBD2	TGTGCCAGCAGGGCCGGACTAGCGGGATGGGAGACCCAGTACTTC	CASRAGLAGWETQYF
NA	TRBV15	TRBJ1-1	TRBD1	TGTGCCACCAGCAGAGACAGGGGGTTATTTAACACTGAAGCTTTCTTT	CATSRDRGLFNTEAFF